These 17 T cell receptor beta chains originate from one sample sequenced in a study of breast tumors, draining lymph nodes, adjacent tissues. TCRdb called the multiplex PCR reads again in MiXCR, with one record for every CDR3 protein. The table records about 140,000 distinct CDR3 sequences, approximately 30% of them present only once. Breast cancer patients provided tissue from their axillary draining lymph nodes. Sequences were obtained from axillary lymph node tissue. These receptors originate from a female donor with breast cancer. Some clones in this sample may be carry-over from other donors' samples.

This clonotype was seen a single time. This chain links TRBV7-2 with TRBJ2-5; possible D gene TRBD1, 6 bases. In germline, CDR1 is SGHTA, CDR2 FQGNSA. V was trimmed by 3 bases and J by 7 bases, leaving 9 bases between them. The CDR3 consists of 12 residues. For the CDR3, the DNA is TGTGCCAGCAGCTTCGACAGGACGACCCAGTACTTC. Translated, it gives CASSFDRTTQYF.

This chain uses TRBV20-1 with TRBJ1-6; the D gene is possibly TRBD1 (5 bases). The germline V gene encodes CDR1 DFQATT and CDR2 SNEGSKA (reference sequence). This CDR3 comprises 15 residues. Trimming pared 3 bases from V and 6 bases from J, leaving 15 bases between. The CDR3 loop reads CSASTLTASNSPLHF. CDR3 nucleotide sequence: TGCAGTGCTAGTACTCTGACAGCATCTAATTCACCCCTCCACTTT.

The table lists this clonotype with many counts. The CDR3 here is CASSLIVNSPLHF. The CDR3 coding sequence is TGTGCCAGCAGCTTGATCGTTAATTCACCCCTCCACTTT. The V call is TRBV5-6, the J call TRBJ1-6; D is undetermined. Trimming removed 1 base at V and 6 bases at J, with 5 bases between. This CDR3 is 13 amino acids long. Germline-derived CDR1 and CDR2 are SGHDT and YYEEEE.

This clonotype was detected many times. This chain links TRBV18 with TRBJ2-2; the match to TRBD1 covers 7 bases. Per germline, CDR1 KGHSH and CDR2 LQKENI. This CDR3 spans 16 amino acids. V trimming: 1 base; J trimming: 1 base; junction bases outside the gene matches: 3. CDR3 coding DNA: TGTGCCAGCTCACCACAGGGGGCTGGGAACACCGGGGAGCTGTTTTTT. Amino acids: CASSPQGAGNTGELFF.

This clonotype was detected many times. This chain uses TRBV11-1 with TRBJ2-6; D unclear. The germline CDR1 and CDR2 sequences are SGHAT and FQDESV (reference sequence). The CDR3 spans 16 residues. V lost 0 bases and J lost 2, with 8 bases in between. The CDR3 bases are TGTGCCAGCAGCTTAGCGAGTGTTCCTGGGGCCAACGTCCTGACTTTC. Protein sequence: CASSLASVPGANVLTF.

This chain links TRBV7-6 with TRBJ2-5, with D unclear. The V end was cut by 3 bases, the J end by 3 bases, with 8 bases between. CDR1 SGHVS and CDR2 FNYEAQ come from the germline V gene. The CDR3 is 13 residues long. The CDR3 region has the DNA TGTGCCAGCAGCTTTCCCAGAGAAGAGACCCAGTACTTC. Its protein is CASSFPREETQYF.

Ten or more counts support this clonotype. As DNA, the CDR3 is TGTGCCAGCAGCCAAGGGGCTGGGCGGGGGGGCCTCGGGGATACGCAGTATTTT. Its protein is CASSQGAGRGGLGDTQYF. The V call is TRBV6-6, the J call TRBJ2-3, with 9 nucleotides matching TRBD2. The ends lost 6 bases at V and 6 bases at J; junction bases unmatched: 19. This CDR3 comprises 18 residues. CDR1 is MNHNY, CDR2 SVGAGI, per germline (reference sequence).

This clonotype came up many times. This chain links TRBV3-1 with TRBJ2-1; 12 nucleotides agree with TRBD2. The CDR3 runs to 16 residues. Per germline, CDR1 LGHDT and CDR2 YNNKEL (reference sequence). V lost 2 bases to trimming and J lost 3 bases; unmatched junction nucleotides: 2. CDR3: CASSQRTSGIYNEQFF. The CDR3 DNA reads TGTGCCAGCAGCCAACGGACTAGCGGGATCTACAATGAGCAGTTCTTC.

This CDR3 is CASSRLNYGYTF. CDR3 nucleotides: TGTGCCAGCAGCCGACTAAACTATGGCTACACCTTC. The chain carries TRBV28 and TRBJ1-2; D is undetermined. This CDR3 is 12 amino acids long. CDR1 and CDR2 (germline): MDHEN, SYDVKM. Trimming removed 6 bases from V and 2 bases from J, with 7 bases in between.

This clonotype came up many times. J is TRBJ1-2 and V is TRBV6-6; 7 bases map to TRBD1. The germline V gene has CDR1 MNHNY and CDR2 SVGAGI (reference sequence). V lost 8 bases and J lost 3; bases outside the gene matches: 9. CDR3 length: 14 residues. Here the CDR3 DNA reads TGTGCCAGCTCTTATAAGGGGGCGGACTATGGCTACACCTTC. This translates into CASSYKGADYGYTF.

As regards this clonotype: Its ends do not fully match the called genes, so a read error is possible. The chain carries TRBV3-1 and TRBJ2-5, with D perhaps given as TRBD1 or TRBD2 (6 bases each). CDR1 LGHDT and CDR2 YNNKEL come from the germline V gene (reference sequence). This CDR3 spans 15 amino acids. The CDR3 reads CASSLALWGAETQYF. CDR3 DNA: TGCGCCAGCAGCCTGGCCCTTTGGGGGGCAGAGACCCAGTACTTC.

As regards this clonotype: One junction end does not reproduce the germline sequence, and a read error may be involved. The genes are TRBV6-6 and TRBJ1-4, with a tentative D call TRBD1 (5 bases). Germline V gives CDR1 MNHNY, CDR2 SVGAGI (reference sequence). The CDR3 totals 14 residues. The CDR3 region has the DNA TGTGCCAGCAGTCACGCTGGGGGTAATGAAAAACTGTTTTTC. Translated: CASSHAGGNEKLFF.

This clonotype was recorded at least ten times. This rearrangement joins TRBV28 to TRBJ1-5; 8 nucleotides line up with TRBD1. Germline CDR1 is MDHEN and CDR2 is SYDVKM. The V gene end was trimmed by 4 bases and the J gene end by 4 bases; junction bases not matched to a gene: 6. CDR3 length: 15 residues. CDR3 in amino acids: CASSSPDRGNQPQHF. In nucleotides, the CDR3 is TGTGCCAGCAGTTCTCCCGACAGGGGAAATCAGCCCCAGCATTTT.

This clonotype has a count of ten or more. This sequence joins TRBV4-1 and TRBJ2-5; no definite D call. CDR1 and CDR2 (germline): MGHRA, YSYEKL. The CDR3 contains 14 residues. Trimming took off 1 base at V and 2 bases at J, with 8 bases between the two ends. The CDR3, as DNA: TGCGCCAGCAGCCAAGTGTCAGAACAAGAGACCCAGTACTTC. This gives the protein CASSQVSEQETQYF.

In its sample, this clonotype was seen many times. The V gene is TRBV6-5, the J gene TRBJ1-5; unclear D gene. CDR3 size: 15 residues. Germline loops: CDR1 MNHEY, CDR2 SVGAGI. With 0 bases removed from V and 0 bases from J, the gap between germline ends came to 6 bases. Written as DNA, the CDR3 is TGTGCCAGCAGTTACTCAGGGAATAGCAATCAGCCCCAGCATTTT. Amino acid sequence: CASSYSGNSNQPQHF.

This clonotype has ten or more counts. A much larger clone sits a single nucleotide away, making a read error possible. The chain recombines TRBV20-1 with TRBJ2-5; possibly TRBD2 for D (6 bases). The CDR3 extends over 14 amino acids. Germline V gene sequence: CDR1 DFQATT, CDR2 SNEGSKA (reference sequence). V was trimmed by 2 bases and J by 9 bases, leaving 19 bases between them. In DNA form, the CDR3 reads TGCAGTGCTAGAATATCCGGGAGTCTAGCATCCCAGTACTTC. This gives the protein CSARISGSLASQYF.

This clonotype was detected ten times or more. The chain employs TRBV13 and TRBJ1-2; D is uncertain. From germline, CDR1 is PRHDT and CDR2 FYEKMQ (reference sequence). This CDR3 has 13 residues. Between the trimmed V and J ends, which lost 3 bases and 2 bases, there was a span of 7 bases. The CDR3 coding sequence is TGTGCCAGCAGCTTGACAAACAACTATGGCTACACCTTC. This encodes CASSLTNNYGYTF.